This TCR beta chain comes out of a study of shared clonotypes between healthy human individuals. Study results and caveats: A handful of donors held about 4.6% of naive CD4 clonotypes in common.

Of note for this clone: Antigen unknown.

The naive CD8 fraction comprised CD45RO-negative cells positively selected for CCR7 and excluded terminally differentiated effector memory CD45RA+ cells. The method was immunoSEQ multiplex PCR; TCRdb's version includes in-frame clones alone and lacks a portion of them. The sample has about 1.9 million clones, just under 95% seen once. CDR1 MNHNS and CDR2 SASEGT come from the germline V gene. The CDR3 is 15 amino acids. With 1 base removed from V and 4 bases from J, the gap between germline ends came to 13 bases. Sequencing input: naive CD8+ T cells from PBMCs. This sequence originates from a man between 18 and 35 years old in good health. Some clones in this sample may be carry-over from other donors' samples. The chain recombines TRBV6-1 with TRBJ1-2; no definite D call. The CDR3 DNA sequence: TGTGCCAGCAGTGAAGGGAGACGTCAGATCTATGGCTACACCTTC. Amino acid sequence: CASSEGRRQIYGYTF.